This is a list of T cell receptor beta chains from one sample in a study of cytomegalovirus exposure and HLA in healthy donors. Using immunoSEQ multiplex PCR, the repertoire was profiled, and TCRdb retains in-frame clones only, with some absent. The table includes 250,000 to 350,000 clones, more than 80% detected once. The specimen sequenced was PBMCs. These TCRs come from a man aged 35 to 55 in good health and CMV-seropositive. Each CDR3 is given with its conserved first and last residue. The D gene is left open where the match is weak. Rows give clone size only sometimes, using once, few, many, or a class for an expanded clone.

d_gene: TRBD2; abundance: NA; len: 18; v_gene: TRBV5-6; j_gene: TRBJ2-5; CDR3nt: TGTGCCAGCAGTGGGTCGGGACTAGCGGGTCTTCTTCAAGAGACCCAGTACTTC; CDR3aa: CASSGSGLAGLLQETQYF
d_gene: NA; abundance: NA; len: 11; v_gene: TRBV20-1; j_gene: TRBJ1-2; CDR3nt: TGCAGTGACCAAGGAGGCTTTGGCTACACCTTC; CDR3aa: CSDQGGFGYTF
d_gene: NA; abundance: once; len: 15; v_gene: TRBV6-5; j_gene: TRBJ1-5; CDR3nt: TGTGCCAGCAGCGCAGACTCGGCGGGCAATCAGCCCCAGCATTTT; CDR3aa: CASSADSAGNQPQHF
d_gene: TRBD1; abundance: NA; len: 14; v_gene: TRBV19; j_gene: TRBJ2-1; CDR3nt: TGTGCCAGTTCACGGGACAGCCTATACAATGAGCAGTTCTTC; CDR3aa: CASSRDSLYNEQFF
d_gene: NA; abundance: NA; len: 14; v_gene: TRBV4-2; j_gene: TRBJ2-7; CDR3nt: TGTGCCAGCAGCCTGCAGGGGCCTTCCTACGAGCAGTACTTC; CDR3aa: CASSLQGPSYEQYF
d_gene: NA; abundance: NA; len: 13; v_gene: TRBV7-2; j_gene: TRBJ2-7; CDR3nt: TGTGCCAGCAGACCCCCGGGGTCCTACGAGCAGTACTTC; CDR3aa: CASRPPGSYEQYF
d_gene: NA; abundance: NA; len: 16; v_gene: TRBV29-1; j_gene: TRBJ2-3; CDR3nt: TGCAGCGTTGAAGATTATGACAGGAGCGTTGCAGATACGCAGTATTTT; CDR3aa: CSVEDYDRSVADTQYF
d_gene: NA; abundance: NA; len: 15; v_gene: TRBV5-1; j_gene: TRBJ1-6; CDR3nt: TGCGCCAGCAGCGTTCAGGGCTCACTAAATTCACCCCTCCACTTT; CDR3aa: CASSVQGSLNSPLHF
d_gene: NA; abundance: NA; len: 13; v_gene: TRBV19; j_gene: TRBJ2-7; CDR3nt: TGTGCCAGTAGTATAGCCCGACAGAACGAGCAGTACTTC; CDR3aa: CASSIARQNEQYF
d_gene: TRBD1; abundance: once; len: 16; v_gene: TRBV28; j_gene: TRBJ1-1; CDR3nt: TGTGCCAGCAGTTTGCCTCGGACAGGGATGAACACTGAAGCTTTCTTT; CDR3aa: CASSLPRTGMNTEAFF
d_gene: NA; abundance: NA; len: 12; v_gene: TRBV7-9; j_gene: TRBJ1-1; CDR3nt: TGTTCCAGCAGCTTAGTGCCAGGGGAAGCTTTCTTT; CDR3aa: CSSSLVPGEAFF
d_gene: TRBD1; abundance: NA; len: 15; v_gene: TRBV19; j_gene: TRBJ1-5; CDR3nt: TGTGCCAGTAGGACTTCGGGACAGAGCAATCAGCCCCAGCATTTT; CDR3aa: CASRTSGQSNQPQHF
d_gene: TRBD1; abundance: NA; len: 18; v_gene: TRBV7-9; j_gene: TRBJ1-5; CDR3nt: TGTGCCAGCAGCTTCGATTTGGACAGGAAGGATAGCAATCAGCCCCAGCATTTT; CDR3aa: CASSFDLDRKDSNQPQHF
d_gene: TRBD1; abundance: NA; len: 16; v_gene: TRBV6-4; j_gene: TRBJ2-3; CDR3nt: TGTGCCAGCAGTGTGGAAGGGGGCGGGCGCACAGATACGCAGTATTTT; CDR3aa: CASSVEGGGRTDTQYF
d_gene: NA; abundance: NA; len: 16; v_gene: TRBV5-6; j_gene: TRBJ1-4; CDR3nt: TGTGCCAGCAGCAGCGACAGATATGCAACTAATGAAAAACTGTTTTTT; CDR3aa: CASSSDRYATNEKLFF
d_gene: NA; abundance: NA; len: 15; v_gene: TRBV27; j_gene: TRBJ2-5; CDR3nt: TGTGCCAGCAGTTTCGGAGGACAGATCCAAGAGACCCAGTACTTC; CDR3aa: CASSFGGQIQETQYF
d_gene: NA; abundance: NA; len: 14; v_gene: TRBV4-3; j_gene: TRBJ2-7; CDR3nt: TGCGCCAGCAGCCAAGGCGATACTTCCTACGAGCAGTACTTC; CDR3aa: CASSQGDTSYEQYF
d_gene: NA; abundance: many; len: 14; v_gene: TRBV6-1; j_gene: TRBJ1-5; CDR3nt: TGTGCCAGCTCTCCAGGCGCCTTCTCATATCCCCAGCATTTT; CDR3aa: CASSPGAFSYPQHF
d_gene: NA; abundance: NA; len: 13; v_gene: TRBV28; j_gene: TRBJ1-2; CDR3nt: TGTGCCAGCAGTTACAGGGCGAACTATGGCTACACCTTC; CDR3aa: CASSYRANYGYTF
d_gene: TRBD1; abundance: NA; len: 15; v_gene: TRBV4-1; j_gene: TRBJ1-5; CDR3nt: TGCGCCAGCAGCCAAGAACAGGGGATCAATCAGCCCCAGCATTTT; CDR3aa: CASSQEQGINQPQHF
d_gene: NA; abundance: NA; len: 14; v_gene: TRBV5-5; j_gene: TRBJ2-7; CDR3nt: TGTGCCAGCAGCTCTACGCGATCCCCCTACGAGCAGTACTTC; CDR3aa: CASSSTRSPYEQYF
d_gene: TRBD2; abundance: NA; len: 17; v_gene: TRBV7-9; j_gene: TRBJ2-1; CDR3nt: TGTGCCAGCAGCTCGGACGGACTAGCGGGACTTTACAATGAGCAGTTCTTC; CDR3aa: CASSSDGLAGLYNEQFF
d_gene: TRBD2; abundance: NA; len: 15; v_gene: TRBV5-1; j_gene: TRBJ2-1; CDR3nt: TGCGCCAGCAATAGCGGGACCTACTCCTACAATGAGCAGTTCTTC; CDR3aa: CASNSGTYSYNEQFF
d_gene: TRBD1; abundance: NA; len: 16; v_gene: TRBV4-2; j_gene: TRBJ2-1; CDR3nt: TGTGCCAGCAGCCGCGGGGGACAGGGGGCTCTTAATGAGCAGTTCTTC; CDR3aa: CASSRGGQGALNEQFF
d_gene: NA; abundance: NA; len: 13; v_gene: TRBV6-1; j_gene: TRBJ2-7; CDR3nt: TGTGCCAGCAGTGGACAGGCGTTCTACGAGCAGTACTTC; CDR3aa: CASSGQAFYEQYF
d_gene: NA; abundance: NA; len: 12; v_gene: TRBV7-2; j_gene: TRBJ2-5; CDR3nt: TGTGCCAGCAGCTTAGCCACTGGGACCCAGTACTTC; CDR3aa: CASSLATGTQYF
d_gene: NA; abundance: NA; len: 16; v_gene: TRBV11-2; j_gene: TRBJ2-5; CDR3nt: TGTGCCAGCAGCTTAGGTCGGGGTCCGGTCCAAGAGACCCAGTACTTC; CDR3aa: CASSLGRGPVQETQYF
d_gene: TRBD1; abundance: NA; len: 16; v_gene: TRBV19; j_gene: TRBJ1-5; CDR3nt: TGTGCCAGTAGGCCCCGACAGGGTTCGAGCAATCAGCCCCAGCATTTT; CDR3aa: CASRPRQGSSNQPQHF